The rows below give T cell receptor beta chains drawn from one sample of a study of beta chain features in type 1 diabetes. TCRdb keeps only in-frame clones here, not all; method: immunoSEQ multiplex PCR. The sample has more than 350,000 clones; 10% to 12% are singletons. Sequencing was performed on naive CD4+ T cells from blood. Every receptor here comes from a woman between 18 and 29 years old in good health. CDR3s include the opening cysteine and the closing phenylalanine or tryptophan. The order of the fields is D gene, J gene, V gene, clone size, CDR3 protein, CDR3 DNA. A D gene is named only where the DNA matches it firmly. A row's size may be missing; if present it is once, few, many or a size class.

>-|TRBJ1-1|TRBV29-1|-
CSVTGNTEAFF
TGCAGCGTGACAGGGAACACTGAAGCTTTCTTT
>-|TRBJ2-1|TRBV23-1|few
CASSHSGKYNEQFF
TGCGCCAGCAGTCACTCTGGGAAATACAATGAGCAGTTCTTC
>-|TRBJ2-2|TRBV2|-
CASSFRDTGELFF
TGTGCCAGCAGTTTCAGGGACACCGGGGAGCTGTTTTTT
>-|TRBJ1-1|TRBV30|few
CAWSFRGHPNYEAFF
TGTGCCTGGAGTTTCCGGGGTCACCCTAATTATGAAGCTTTCTTT
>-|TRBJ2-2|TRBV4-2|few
CASSQLSDSLNTGELFF
TGTGCCAGCAGCCAACTCTCGGACAGCCTGAACACCGGGGAGCTGTTTTTT
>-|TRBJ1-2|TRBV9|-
CASSVEVGGGYGYTF
TGTGCCAGCAGCGTAGAAGTAGGAGGAGGCTATGGCTACACCTTC
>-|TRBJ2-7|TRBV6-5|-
CASSSPLYEQYF
TGTGCCAGCAGTTCCCCCCTGTACGAGCAGTACTTC
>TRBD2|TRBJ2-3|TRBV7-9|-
CASSLRALADTPDTQYF
TGTGCCAGCAGCTTAAGGGCACTAGCGGATACCCCAGATACGCAGTATTTT
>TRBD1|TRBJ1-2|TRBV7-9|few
CASSLSPGQNYGYTF
TGTGCCAGCAGCTTATCTCCGGGACAGAACTATGGCTACACCTTC
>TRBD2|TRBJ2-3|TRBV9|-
CASSVTAGVTDTQYF
TGTGCCAGCAGCGTAACTGCGGGGGTCACAGATACGCAGTATTTT
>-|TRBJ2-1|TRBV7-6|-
CASSSITKDPYNEQFF
TGTGCCAGCAGCTCGATAACTAAAGATCCCTACAATGAGCAGTTCTTC
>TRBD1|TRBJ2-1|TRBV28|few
CASSLWGQGNEQFF
TGTGCCAGCAGTTTATGGGGACAGGGGAATGAGCAGTTCTTC
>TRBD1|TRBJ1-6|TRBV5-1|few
CASRRTGDSPLHF
TGCGCCAGCAGAAGGACAGGGGATTCACCCCTCCACTTT
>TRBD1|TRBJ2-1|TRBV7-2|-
CASRGQGRGNEQFF
TGTGCCAGCAGAGGACAGGGTAGAGGCAATGAGCAGTTCTTC
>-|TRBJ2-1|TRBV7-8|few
CASSLVVAISYNEQFF
TGTGCCAGCAGCTTAGTGGTAGCCATCTCCTACAATGAGCAGTTCTTC
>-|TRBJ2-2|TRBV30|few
CAWSHPFAVNTGELFF
TGTGCCTGGAGTCACCCCTTTGCGGTCAACACCGGGGAGCTGTTTTTT
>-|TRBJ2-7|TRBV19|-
CASSRAGQRSYEQYF
TGTGCCAGTAGTAGAGCGGGACAGCGCTCCTACGAGCAGTACTTC
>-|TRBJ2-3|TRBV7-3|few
CASSLNRADTQYF
TGTGCCAGCAGCTTAAACCGAGCAGATACGCAGTATTTT
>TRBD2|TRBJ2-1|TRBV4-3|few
CASSQGLGLAGARGYNEQFF
TGCGCCAGCAGCCAAGGATTGGGACTAGCGGGAGCTAGGGGCTACAATGAGCAGTTCTTC
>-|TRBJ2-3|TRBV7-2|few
CASSPWDGTDTQYF
TGTGCCAGCAGTCCCTGGGACGGCACAGATACGCAGTATTTT
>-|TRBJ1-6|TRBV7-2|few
CASSWNNSPLHF
TGTGCCAGCAGCTGGAACAATTCACCCCTCCACTTT
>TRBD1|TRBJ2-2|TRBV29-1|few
CSVSRTGNTGELFF
TGCAGCGTTTCCAGGACAGGGAATACCGGGGAGCTGTTTTTT
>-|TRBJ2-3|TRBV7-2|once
CASSLSRATDTQYF
TGTGCCAGCAGCTTATCGAGGGCCACAGATACGCAGTATTTT
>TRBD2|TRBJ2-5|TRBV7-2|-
CASSLVGLAGETQYF
TGTGCCAGCAGCTTAGTAGGACTAGCGGGTGAGACCCAGTACTTC
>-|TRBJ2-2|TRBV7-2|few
CASSLGDRPGKTGELFF
TGTGCCAGCAGCTTAGGAGACCGCCCGGGGAAAACCGGGGAGCTGTTTTTT
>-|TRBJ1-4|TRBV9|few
CASSVDGASDEKLFF
TGTGCCAGCAGCGTAGATGGGGCCTCGGATGAAAAACTGTTTTTT
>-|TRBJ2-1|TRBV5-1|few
CASSLGTDYNEQFF
TGCGCCAGCAGCTTGGGGACAGACTACAATGAGCAGTTCTTC
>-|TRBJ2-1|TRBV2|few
CASSFSGEQFF
TGTGCCAGCAGTTTTAGTGGCGAGCAGTTCTTC
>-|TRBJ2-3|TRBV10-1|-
CASTTDTQYF
TGCGCCAGCACGACAGATACGCAGTATTTT
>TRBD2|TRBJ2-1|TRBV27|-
CASTSDSGRNEQFF
TGTGCCAGCACCTCAGATAGCGGGAGGAATGAGCAGTTCTTC